This T cell receptor (beta chain) was retrieved from a study of tumor-infiltrating lymphocytes in primary liver carcinoma. About the study: Men and women, 30 to 69 years of age, made up the patients.

cDNA specific to TCR beta was made from about 0.45 ug of total RNA, with a constant-region primer employed for priming. Three-round nested multiplex PCR performed with slightly modified ARM-PCR produced the TCR beta libraries. TRBV1-TRBV30 forward primers paired with a C-beta reverse primer were used in the first two PCR rounds, which ran roughly 9 cycles each. TCRdb fed the multiplex PCR reads into MiXCR, producing one record per CDR3 protein. In the table there are around 79,000 distinct CDR3 sequences, approximately 70% of which are singletons. CDR1 and CDR2 from the germline V gene are SGHAT and FQNNGV. The CDR3 totals 13 residues, both ends included. Study-wide results and caveats: Tumor top-250-clone fraction significantly exceeded that of blood (p = 0.039). Tumor-adjacent and tumor-blood pairs showed less overlap than tumor region pairs.

About this clonotype: Its antigen remains unknown. Because the CDR3's place on the DNA is in doubt, the DNA is left out and the CDR3 is given as listed by TCRdb.

DNA and RNA were both co-extracted from 20-30 mg of bulk tissue that had not been sorted. The receptor comes from a man aged 40-50 years with primary liver carcinoma and hepatitis B virus infection. Sample: tumor-adjacent normal liver tissue. The V and J genes are TRBV11-2 and TRBJ1-2; whether TRBD1, the table's D call, matches the DNA was not checked. CDR3 residues: CVSSSTGYYGCTF.